There are many counts of the clone carrying this T cell receptor beta chain. This record comes from a study of T cells in Graves' hyperthyroidism and ophthalmopathy. Trimming pared 2 bases from V and 0 bases from J, leaving 12 bases between. CDR1 SNHLY and CDR2 FYNNEI come from the germline V gene. The CDR3 covers 16 residues. Regions amplified from RNA transcripts were the TCR beta CDR3 regions. The TCR CDR3 was amplified in a first-round RT-PCR using the HTBI primer set. TCRdb reanalysed the multiplex PCR reads using MiXCR and keeps one entry per CDR3 protein. Of fewer than 650,000 distinct CDR3 sequences in the sample, 14% were seen once. Out of around 10 ml of fresh peripheral blood came the PBMCs.

The receptor was isolated from a woman aged 40 to 49 with Graves' hyperthyroidism. Material for sequencing was blood. The gene calls are TRBV2 and TRBJ2-3; D call uncertain. The chain's CDR3 is CASSERSGFSTDTQYF. In DNA form, the CDR3 reads TGTGCCAGCAGTGAACGGTCCGGATTTAGCACAGATACGCAGTATTTT.